This T cell receptor beta chain was captured in a study of CD8 T cells in ankylosing spondylitis (dated by TCRdb to the late 2010s). Looking at the study overall: T cell receptor beta repertoires were profiled in healthy donors and ankylosing spondylitis patients so that disease-linked TCR variants could be found. Peripheral blood samples were taken, and synovial fluid was additionally collected from ankylosing spondylitis patients. In total, the full study cohort was made up of some 110 healthy donors and more than 20 ankylosing spondylitis patients. On the study overall, not on this receptor specifically: The disease-linked clones were reported as significantly enriched in matched synovial fluid samples from ankylosing spondylitis patients. Some motif variants were previously reported in synovial fluid and blood of reactive arthritis patients, suggesting common disease-initiation mechanisms. The disease-linked clones had a CD8+ phenotype and were found at relatively low frequencies in peripheral blood. A TCR beta motif made up of eight highly homologous amino acid variants appeared to be characteristic of blood from ankylosing spondylitis patients.

For each ankylosing spondylitis patient, the synovial fluid sample was matched to a blood sample from that same patient. This clonotype was seen only a few times. The antigen this receptor binds is unknown. No base quality values were provided; no much bigger clone lies one nucleotide off. Reads for this sample came from an Illumina HiSeq 2500. TCR beta libraries were prepared by quantitative 5'-RACE with molecular barcodes. The paper's processing steps were these. A new computational method, built on a probabilistic model of VDJ rearrangement, was used to identify disease-linked TCR variants. TCRdb reprocessing: public reads trimmed at Q25 with fastp, clones called with MiXCR, in-frame beta chains kept. Each record represents a unique CDR3 protein, reported with the most common genes and DNA among its rows. The V and J calls, along with clone size, are taken from TCRdb and not from the paper's own processing. The sample yields around 120,000 distinct CDR3 sequences; around 24% were counted once. Of the sample, over 9% is held by the ten largest clones.

Clipping removes 1 base from V and 4 bases from J, with 14 as the unmatched junction base count. The CDR3 runs 19 residues from the cysteine to the phenylalanine. The CDR3 DNA has 57 bases and is translated from base 1. Looking up the germline V gene yields CDR1 SGHVS and CDR2 FNYEAQ. The source is a male donor with ankylosing spondylitis. Sequenced material: synovial fluid, either unsorted or a sorted T cell fraction (not recorded which). The receptor chain draws on TRBV7-6 and TRBJ1-2, with TRBD1 matching 11 junction bases. The base sequence is TGTGCCAGCAGCTTAGTGTCCCCGGGACAGGGGGGAAACTTCTATGGCTACACCTTC. This codes for CASSLVSPGQGGNFYGYTF.